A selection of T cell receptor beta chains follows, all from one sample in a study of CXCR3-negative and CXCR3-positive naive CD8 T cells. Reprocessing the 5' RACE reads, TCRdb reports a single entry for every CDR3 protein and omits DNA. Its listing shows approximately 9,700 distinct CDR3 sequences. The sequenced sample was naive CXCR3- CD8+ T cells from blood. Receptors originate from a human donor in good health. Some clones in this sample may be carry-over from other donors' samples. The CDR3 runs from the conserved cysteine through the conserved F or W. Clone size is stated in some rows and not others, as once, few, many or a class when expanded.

CSVQGQNTEAFF | TRBJ1-1 | TRBV29-1 | medium-sized
CATIRAEGAVSEQFF | TRBJ2-1 | TRBV15 | medium-sized
CASSYVTSGRNEQFF | TRBJ2-1 | TRBV6-6 | NA
CASRGASGREYDEQFF | TRBJ2-1 | TRBV7-9 | medium-sized
CASSLGKEQYF | TRBJ2-7 | TRBV7-6 | medium-sized
CASSFYVGDYEQYF | TRBJ2-7 | TRBV28 | NA
CASSGRPTEPSRLTDTQYF | TRBJ2-3 | TRBV7-8 | medium-sized
CASSLGTSITFF | TRBJ1-1 | TRBV13 | NA
CASSSSSTGFTEAFF | TRBJ1-1 | TRBV6-4 | medium-sized
CASSEFEVNTEAFF | TRBJ1-1 | TRBV25-1 | medium-sized
CASRGGNEQFF | TRBJ2-1 | TRBV5-1 | NA
CASSRPFGLAGGRSTDTQYF | TRBJ2-3 | TRBV12-3/TRBV12-4 | medium-sized
CASSLGTSGYNEQFF | TRBJ2-1 | TRBV7-9 | NA
CASSIQLTSGRMTDTQYF | TRBJ2-3 | TRBV19 | NA
CATSSLPGQGHSNQPQHF | TRBJ1-5 | TRBV15 | medium-sized
CASSEGDTEAFF | TRBJ1-1 | TRBV4-3 | NA
CSARPTLRRWRDNEQFF | TRBJ2-1 | TRBV20-1 | NA
CASPTGPSGYTF | TRBJ1-2 | TRBV2 | NA
CASSYSKTYTGELFF | TRBJ2-2 | TRBV6-5 | NA
CSARDGQGPNYGYTF | TRBJ1-2 | TRBV20-1 | medium-sized
CASSRLTSGPSSYEQYF | TRBJ2-7 | TRBV28 | NA
CASSLGPDDSYEQYF | TRBJ2-7 | TRBV7-6 | medium-sized
CSAMYGDAGYEQYF | TRBJ2-7 | TRBV29-1 | NA
CASSAPGTITYEQYF | TRBJ2-7 | TRBV2 | medium-sized
CASSQGVAGEWNEQFF | TRBJ2-1 | TRBV4-3 | NA
CSVQGAGLAGPDGELFF | TRBJ2-2 | TRBV29-1 | medium-sized
CSVEDRGYEQYF | TRBJ2-7 | TRBV29-1 | NA
CASTGTSGSFDEQYF | TRBJ2-7 | TRBV6-5 | NA
CASSEFGTGTSYGYTF | TRBJ1-2 | TRBV25-1 | NA
CATSPGLLPDTQYF | TRBJ2-3 | TRBV28 | medium-sized
CASSHDPGQGDVGLFF | TRBJ2-2 | TRBV28 | NA
CASSSPGETQYF | TRBJ2-5 | TRBV6-5 | NA
CSARSGELGLGQFF | TRBJ2-1 | TRBV20-1 | medium-sized
CATSRDRGYSYNEQFF | TRBJ2-1 | TRBV15 | NA
CASSLVGPGLGTGPSEQFF | TRBJ2-1 | TRBV5-1 | medium-sized
CASSLPSGGIYNEQFF | TRBJ2-1 | TRBV7-3 | medium-sized
CSAPTGAKNIQYF | TRBJ2-4 | TRBV20-1 | NA
CSAITGDRGGGYTF | TRBJ1-2 | TRBV29-1 | medium-sized
CSARDLVGTRSLTDTQYF | TRBJ2-3 | TRBV20-1 | NA
CASSLEGGQGHYGYTF | TRBJ1-2 | TRBV7-2 | medium-sized
CASSQGLAGGEQFF | TRBJ2-1 | TRBV13 | NA
CASSFGVLSSYEQYF | TRBJ2-7 | TRBV5-1 | NA
CSARTGTGDYEQYF | TRBJ2-7 | TRBV20-1 | NA
CASSEREAKNIQYF | TRBJ2-4 | TRBV6-4 | NA
CSVDGVSDGTDTQYF | TRBJ2-3 | TRBV29-1 | NA
CASSALLQSSYNSPLHF | TRBJ1-6 | TRBV5-1 | medium-sized
CASSPTGLAGPNEQFF | TRBJ2-1 | TRBV5-1 | medium-sized
CSATTPRTTNYGYTF | TRBJ1-2 | TRBV20-1 | NA
CSADTSGSNEQFF | TRBJ2-1 | TRBV20-1 | medium-sized
CSATWTSGRGGHYNEQFF | TRBJ2-1 | TRBV20-1 | medium-sized
CASTPRGIHEQYF | TRBJ2-7 | TRBV19 | NA
CATGRRRDRTDTQYF | TRBJ2-3 | TRBV15 | medium-sized
CSATGTTYEQYF | TRBJ2-7 | TRBV20-1 | NA
CASSLLGDSNQPQHF | TRBJ1-5 | TRBV27 | NA
CSARTGTALSGANVLTF | TRBJ2-6 | TRBV20-1 | NA
CSAVGTAHAGNEQFF | TRBJ2-1 | TRBV20-1 | medium-sized
CASSLTPLPGYTF | TRBJ1-2 | TRBV7-8 | medium-sized